One and the same sample provided the 9 T cell receptor beta chains below, sequenced in a study of human T cells and chemical hapten exposure. Time point defined: patch test 3, about 24 weeks after DPC sensitization. Specified treatment: therapeutic diphenylcyclopropenone sensitization with weekly scalp DPC. TCRdb re-called the RACE reads with MiXCR, one entry per CDR3 protein. Altogether 25,000 to 35,000 distinct CDR3 sequences are present, 5.8% being singletons, with the ten largest covering 5.6%. This sample comprised whole blood, obtained in connection with sensitization to the hapten diphenylcyclopropenone (DPC). Receptors were obtained from a young man with alopecia areata. Some clones in this sample may be carry-over from other donors' samples.

This clonotype was counted many times. DNA of the CDR3: TGTGCCAGCAGTGCCGCTTCCAGGGGGCGCGAGACCCAGTACTTC. It specifies CASSAASRGRETQYF. The chain has TRBV2 and TRBJ2-5; 8 bases fit TRBD1. The CDR3 is made up of 15 amino acids. The J segment lost 5 bases and the V segment lost 4 bases, leaving 9 bases of the junction unmatched. Germline V gives CDR1 SNHLY, CDR2 FYNNEI.

This clonotype has at least ten counts. This chain uses TRBV24-1 with TRBJ2-7; D possibly corresponds to TRBD1 (5 bases). The V end was cut by 3 bases, the J end by 6 bases, with 11 bases between. CDR1 is KGHDR, CDR2 SFDVKD, per germline. The CDR3 has 13 amino acids. The CDR3 protein is CATSDHSRAEQYF. DNA of the CDR3: TGTGCCACCAGTGATCACAGCAGGGCCGAGCAGTACTTC.

The table lists this clonotype with many counts. The chain joins TRBV4-2 to TRBJ2-2; TRBD2 aligns across 12 bases. CDR1 is LGHNA and CDR2 is YNFKEQ in the germline V gene. The ends lost 2 bases at V and 2 bases at J; junction bases unmatched: 6. This CDR3 has 18 amino acids. The CDR3 loop reads CASSQPLAGGPNTGELFF. CDR3 coding DNA: TGTGCCAGCAGCCAACCACTAGCGGGGGGACCTAACACCGGGGAGCTGTTTTTT.

Many counts were recorded for this clonotype. This rearrangement joins TRBV29-1 to TRBJ1-2, with D perhaps matching TRBD1 (6 bases). Trimming cost V 3 bases and J 8 bases, with 13 bases left between them. Germline V gene data show CDR1 as SQVTM and CDR2 as ANQGSEA. The CDR3 has 12 amino acids. CDR3 in DNA: TGCAGCGTTGAGGGGGCAGGACAAGGCTACACCTTC. This encodes CSVEGAGQGYTF.

V is TRBV12-3 or TRBV12-4 and J is TRBJ1-1; D is possibly TRBD1 (6 bases). Trimming cost V 6 bases and J 1 base, with 15 bases left between them. The CDR3 has 15 residues. For the CDR3, the DNA is TGTGCCAGCAGCCTCCAGGGGTGGAGGAACACTGAAGCTTTCTTT. Translated, it gives CASSLQGWRNTEAFF.

Many counts were recorded for this clonotype. The J gene is TRBJ2-1, the V gene TRBV7-9, with 13 bases that match TRBD2. The CDR3 extends over 17 amino acids. From germline, CDR1 is SEHNR and CDR2 FQNEAQ (reference sequence). Trimming took 1 base from V and 4 from J; bases not matched to a gene: 4. DNA for the CDR3: TGTGCCAGCAGCTTAGAAGGGACTAGCGGGAAGTACAATGAGCAGTTCTTC. Its protein product is CASSLEGTSGKYNEQFF.

This clonotype was seen at least ten times. The V gene is TRBV7-9, the J gene TRBJ1-5; 9 nucleotides match TRBD1. The J segment lost 5 bases and the V segment lost 4 bases, leaving 12 bases of the junction unmatched. The CDR3 covers 17 residues. Germline V CDR1 and CDR2: SEHNR, FQNEAQ (reference sequence). CDR3 DNA: TGTGCCAGCAGCTCGATGTATTCTACAGGGGGCGATCAGCCCCAGCATTTT. It encodes CASSSMYSTGGDQPQHF.

This clonotype has a count of ten or more. CDR3 region: CASSELLREAFF. In DNA form, the CDR3 reads TGTGCCAGCAGTGAGTTGTTACGTGAAGCTTTCTTT. This rearrangement joins TRBV2 to TRBJ1-1, with D unresolved. This CDR3 region has 12 residues. Trimming shortened V by 3 bases and J by 7 bases, and 9 bases separated the two germline ends. Germline CDR1 SNHLY, CDR2 FYNNEI.

This clonotype was picked up many times. The genes are TRBV7-2 and TRBJ2-5, with 8 bases lining up with TRBD1. Per the germline V gene, CDR1 is SGHTA and CDR2 is FQGNSA. The V gene end was trimmed by 5 bases and the J gene end by 1 base; junction bases not matched to a gene: 6. This CDR3 is built from 15 residues. The chain's CDR3 is CASSARQGTQETQYF. The CDR3 nucleotides are TGTGCCAGCAGCGCAAGACAGGGGACCCAAGAGACCCAGTACTTC. The variable domain in full, with the rest retrieved from reference TRBV7-2 and TRBJ2-5, is GAGVSQSPSNKVTEKGKDVELRCDPISGHTALYWYRQSLGQGLEFLIYFQGNSAPDKSGLPSDRFSAERTGGSVSTLTIQRTQQEDSAVYLCASSARQGTQETQYFGPGTRLLVL.